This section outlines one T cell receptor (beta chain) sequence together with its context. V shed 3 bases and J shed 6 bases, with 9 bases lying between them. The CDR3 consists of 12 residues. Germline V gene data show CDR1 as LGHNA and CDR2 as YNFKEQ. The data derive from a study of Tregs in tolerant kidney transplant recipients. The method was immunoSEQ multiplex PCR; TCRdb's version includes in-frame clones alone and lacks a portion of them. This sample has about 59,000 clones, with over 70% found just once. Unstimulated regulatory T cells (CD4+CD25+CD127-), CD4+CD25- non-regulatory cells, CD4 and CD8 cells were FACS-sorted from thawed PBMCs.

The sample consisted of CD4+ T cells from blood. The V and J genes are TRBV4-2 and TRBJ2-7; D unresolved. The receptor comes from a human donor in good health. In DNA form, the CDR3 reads TGTGCCAGCAGCCAGTATCCCGGCGAGCAGTACTTC. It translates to CASSQYPGEQYF.